Below are 30 T cell receptor beta chains sequenced from a single sample in a study of T cell clonotyping in hematopoietic cell transplantation (TCRdb year 2021). In the paper's terms, the time point label means: 100 days after allo-HCT. The library was produced with the immunoSEQ multiplex PCR assay. TCRdb stores this immuneACCESS table with in-frame sequences only. Part of the clones is absent; in the studies checked, under half of the shortfall reflects unresolved V genes, and no reason is known for the rest. This sample has 3,500 to 5,500 clones in its table, and roughly 96% of those were observed once. The biggest ten clones account for 2.5% to 3% of the sample. This material consisted of PBMCs, taken 100 days after allogeneic stem cell transplant. Receptors originate from a male patient between 40 and 50 years old who had an allogeneic stem cell transplant from a related donor, so the T cells may come from the graft donor. Some clones in this sample may be carry-over from other donors' samples.

The V and J genes are TRBV6-5 and TRBJ2-5, with 9 positions matching TRBD1. The CDR3 is 12 amino acids. V trimming: 2 bases; J trimming: 11 bases; junction bases outside the gene matches: 3. Germline lookup yields CDR1 MNHEY and CDR2 SVGAGI. This CDR3 is CASSYRTGDQYF. Written as DNA, the CDR3 is TGTGCCAGCAGTTACCGGACAGGGGATCAGTACTTC.

This clone has only one observation. The genes are TRBV18 and TRBJ2-7; either TRBD1 or TRBD2 may supply D (6 bases each). The CDR3 consists of 15 residues. V lost 5 bases and J lost 5, with 19 bases in between. CDR1 KGHSH and CDR2 LQKENI come from the germline V gene. This chain's CDR3 is CASSSLWGALNEQYF. In nucleotides, the CDR3 is TGTGCCAGCTCATCCCTATGGGGGGCGCTCAACGAGCAGTACTTC.

CDR3 DNA: TGCGCCAGCAGCGGACGTAGCGGGAGGGCCGACGAGCAGTACTTC. Translated, it gives CASSGRSGRADEQYF. V and J are TRBV5-1 and TRBJ2-7; 11 bases line up with TRBD2. Looked up from germline, CDR1 is SGHRS and CDR2 is YFSETQ. V gave up 4 bases and J gave up 5 bases; unmatched junction bases: 8. This CDR3 is 15 amino acids long.

The chain combines TRBV7-8 with TRBJ2-3; D possibly corresponds to TRBD1 (6 bases). V was shortened by 3 bases and J by 1 base, with 11 bases between the two germline ends. The CDR3 runs 15 residues. Germline CDR1 reads SGHVS; CDR2 reads FQNEAQ. The CDR3 DNA is TGTGCCAGCAGCTTTTACAGGGCGCGCACAGATACGCAGTATTTT. This translates into CASSFYRARTDTQYF.

The chain joins TRBV7-2 to TRBJ1-1; no reliable D call. CDR3 length: 13 amino acids. Trimming took 1 base from V and 5 from J, leaving 8 bases between them. Germline CDR1 SGHTA, CDR2 FQGNSA. In DNA form, the CDR3 reads TGTGCCAGCAGCTTAGGACAAGTAACTGAAGCTTTCTTT. Translating gives CASSLGQVTEAFF.

The chain links TRBV5-4 to TRBJ1-2; D is ambiguous. Trimming took 5 bases from V and 3 from J, leaving 11 bases between them. CDR1 and CDR2 from the germline V gene are SGHNT and YYREEE (reference sequence). The CDR3 has 13 amino acids. The CDR3: CASSLLGDYGYTF. CDR3 coding DNA: TGTGCCAGCAGTCTCTTGGGAGACTATGGCTACACCTTC.

DNA of the CDR3: TGTGCCAGCAGCTTTAGGCGGAACACTGAAGCTTTCTTT. This codes for CASSFRRNTEAFF. This chain connects TRBV13 to TRBJ1-1; D not resolved. The V gene lost 3 bases and the J gene lost 1 base, with 6 bases spanning the gap. Germline loops: CDR1 PRHDT, CDR2 FYEKMQ (reference sequence). This CDR3 contains 13 residues.

The chain carries TRBV7-2 and TRBJ2-6, with a possible D match to TRBD1 (5 bases). This CDR3 region has 17 residues. V was clipped by 5 bases and J by 4 bases, with 18 bases between them. From germline, CDR1 is SGHTA and CDR2 FQGNSA. In DNA, the CDR3 is TGTGCCAGCAGCCTACAGGTCAGCTCCTCCGGGGCCAACGTCCTGACTTTC. Translating it yields CASSLQVSSSGANVLTF.

V gene TRBV30 combines with J gene TRBJ2-7, with D perhaps given as TRBD1 or TRBD2 (5 bases each). The length of the CDR3 is 12 residues. Germline CDR1 reads GTSNPN; CDR2 reads SVGIG (reference sequence). V was clipped by 2 bases and J by 6 bases, with 11 bases between them. The CDR3 DNA follows: TGTGCCTGGAGTAGAGGGGCCTGCGAGCAGTACGTC. It is translated as CAWSRGACEQYV.

CDR3 amino acids: CASSLVDRQETQYF. In DNA, the CDR3 is TGTGCCAGCAGCTTAGTTGACAGACAAGAGACCCAGTACTTC. This chain links TRBV7-8 with TRBJ2-5; TRBD1 is a possible D gene (5 bases). The CDR3 is 14 amino acids. V was pared by 1 base and J by 2 bases, with 8 bases between. Germline loops: CDR1 SGHVS, CDR2 FQNEAQ.

The chain carries TRBV6-5 and TRBJ2-7; no firm D call. The germline V gene has CDR1 MNHEY and CDR2 SVGAGI. The V gene lost 4 bases and the J gene lost 4 bases, with 17 bases spanning the gap. This CDR3 spans 15 amino acids. The CDR3 here is CASSSLPPTEYEQYF. For the CDR3, the DNA is TGTGCCAGCAGTTCCTTACCTCCGACCGAATACGAGCAGTACTTC.

V usage is TRBV14 and J usage is TRBJ2-1; D ambiguous. Germline CDR1 SGHDN, CDR2 FVKESK. Trimming left V 7 bases short and J 4 bases short, with 11 bases between. CDR3 size: 13 residues. The CDR3 DNA follows: TGTGCCAGCAAAAGAGCGCATTACAATGAGCAGTTCTTC. Its protein product is CASKRAHYNEQFF.

The V call is TRBV28, the J call TRBJ2-7, with D possibly being TRBD1 or TRBD2 (5 bases each). This CDR3 has 12 residues. The ends were cut back, 6 bases at V and 6 bases at J, with 12 bases in the middle. Per germline, CDR1 MDHEN and CDR2 SYDVKM. The CDR3 DNA follows: TGTGCCAGCAGGGGGGTCCGCATCGAGCAGTACTTC. Translating it yields CASRGVRIEQYF. The complete variable domain, with remaining parts taken from reference TRBV28 and TRBJ2-7, reads DVKVTQSSRYLVKRTGEKVFLECVQDMDHENMFWYRQDPGLGLRLIYFSYDVKMKEKGDIPEGYSVSREKKERFSLILESASTNQTSMYLCASRGVRIEQYFGPGTRLTVT.

This clone showed up just once. The chain links TRBV19 to TRBJ2-7, with a tentative D call TRBD1 (7 bases). The CDR3 sequence is 15 residues long. V lost 4 bases to trimming and J lost 2 bases, with 15 bases between them. The germline gives CDR1 LNHDA, CDR2 SQIVND (reference sequence). The CDR3 coding sequence is TGTGCCAGTAGTACATCAGGCGGGACAGCCTACGAGCAGTACTTC. It translates to CASSTSGGTAYEQYF.

V and J are TRBV28 and TRBJ2-1; D not resolved. The ends were cut back, 5 bases at V and 0 bases at J, with 8 bases in the middle. Germline assignment: CDR1 MDHEN and CDR2 SYDVKM. The CDR3 runs to 14 residues. CDR3 coding DNA: TGTGCCAGCAGTCCCCTTGACTCCTACAATGAGCAGTTCTTC. Translation gives CASSPLDSYNEQFF.

CDR3 coding DNA: TGTGCCAGCAGTCCCGCACTAGCGACCTACGAGCAGTACTTC. Encoded protein: CASSPALATYEQYF. The chain is built from TRBV5-4 and TRBJ2-7; 7 positions match TRBD2. There are 14 residues in the CDR3. Germline V gives CDR1 SGHNT, CDR2 YYREEE (reference sequence). V gave up 5 bases and J gave up 2 bases; unmatched junction bases: 7.

J is TRBJ2-1 and V is TRBV6-1, with D possibly matching TRBD1 (6 bases). The germline V and J ends were trimmed by 3 bases and 4 bases, with 10 bases remaining between them. CDR3 length: 14 residues. The germline gives CDR1 MNHNS, CDR2 SASEGT. In DNA form, the CDR3 reads TGTGCCAGCAGTGACCGGACAGCTTACAATGAGCAGTTCTTC. It is translated as CASSDRTAYNEQFF.

This chain connects TRBV18 to TRBJ2-7; TRBD1 matches 8 bases. In germline, CDR1 is KGHSH, CDR2 LQKENI. V was pared by 5 bases and J by 2 bases, with 2 bases of the junction left unmatched. This CDR3 is built from 13 residues. CDR3 bases: TGTGCCAGCTCAGAGACAGGGGCCTACGAGCAGTACTTC. It yields the protein CASSETGAYEQYF. The complete variable domain, with remaining parts taken from reference TRBV18 and TRBJ2-7, reads NAGVMQNPRHLVRRRGQEARLRCSPMKGHSHVYWYRQLPEEGLKFMVYLQKENIIDESGMPKERFSAEFPKEGPSILRIQQVVRGDSAAYFCASSETGAYEQYFGPGTRLTVT.

V gene TRBV18 combines with J gene TRBJ1-6; perhaps TRBD1 as D (5 bases). The CDR3 runs 14 residues. Looked up from germline, CDR1 is KGHSH and CDR2 is LQKENI. V lost 2 bases, J lost 8 bases, and 10 bases lay in between. The CDR3 nucleotides are TGTGCCAGCTCACCAGACAGCTACTATTCACCCCTCCACTTT. This gives the protein CASSPDSYYSPLHF.

CDR3 sequence (DNA): TGTGCCAGCAGTTCCAGGGATTTCGAGCAGTACTTC. The encoded protein is CASSSRDFEQYF. The genes are TRBV28 and TRBJ2-7; D perhaps matches TRBD1 (5 bases). The CDR3 is 12 residues long. Germline V gene lookup returns CDR1 MDHEN and CDR2 SYDVKM. The germline V and J ends were trimmed by 4 bases and 6 bases, with 10 bases remaining between them.

The chain couples TRBV5-1 to TRBJ1-3, with TRBD1 as a possible D gene (5 bases). The CDR3 consists of 14 residues. Trimming took off 1 base at V and 4 bases at J, with 9 bases between the two ends. Germline CDR1 reads SGHRS; CDR2 reads YFSETQ. The CDR3 DNA is TGCGCCAGCAGCTTGTTAGGGGTCGGAAACACCATATATTTT. Translation gives CASSLLGVGNTIYF. The full variable domain, rest sourced from reference TRBV5-1 and TRBJ1-3, is KAGVTQTPRYLIKTRGQQVTLSCSPISGHRSVSWYQQTPGQGLQFLFEYFSETQRNKGNFPGRFSGRQFSNSRSEMNVSTLELGDSALYLCASSLLGVGNTIYFGEGSWLTVV.

J is TRBJ2-5 and V is TRBV30; 7 bases line up with TRBD1. CDR3 length: 12 residues. J lost 4 bases, V lost 2 bases, and 1 base had no gene match. CDR1 is GTSNPN and CDR2 is SVGIG in the germline V gene (reference sequence). CDR3: CAWSRQGETQYF. The CDR3 DNA reads TGTGCCTGGAGTAGACAGGGAGAGACCCAGTACTTC.

This chain joins TRBV25-1 and TRBJ2-2, with 10 bases aligning to TRBD1. The CDR3 has 14 residues. Germline CDR1 MGHDK, CDR2 SYGVNS. V lost 8 bases to trimming and J lost 4 bases; unmatched junction nucleotides: 4. For the CDR3, the DNA is TGTGCCAGCTCCAGGACAGGGGGCACCGGGGAGCTGTTTTTT. As protein: CASSRTGGTGELFF.

This clone was observed a single time. The chain carries TRBV29-1 and TRBJ2-3, with 7 bases identical to TRBD2. Germline CDR1 is SQVTM and CDR2 is ANQGSEA. The CDR3 has 13 residues. Losses at the gene ends were 7 bases for V and 1 base for J; bases not matched to a gene: 5. This CDR3 is CSALLAGTDTQYF. CDR3 sequence (DNA): TGCAGCGCCCTCCTAGCGGGCACAGATACGCAGTATTTT.

The chain joins TRBV5-1 to TRBJ1-5; D ambiguous. Germline CDR1 SGHRS, CDR2 YFSETQ. This CDR3 is 15 amino acids long. V gave up 2 bases and J gave up 9 bases, with 18 bases separating them. Here the CDR3 reads CASSLGEGASGPQHF. The CDR3 DNA reads TGCGCCAGCAGCTTAGGAGAGGGAGCGAGTGGGCCCCAGCATTTT.

This clone was detected a few times. The V and J genes are TRBV29-1 and TRBJ1-2; unclear D gene. V was cut by 6 bases and J by 5 bases, with 10 bases left in between. The V gene's germline CDR1 is SQVTM and CDR2 ANQGSEA. The CDR3 runs to 11 residues. The CDR3 loop is CSVSVDYGYTF. The CDR3, as DNA: TGCAGCGTCTCCGTGGATTATGGCTACACCTTC.

The rearrangement links TRBV10-3 to TRBJ1-2; D may be TRBD1 (6 bases). Germline CDR1 ENHRY, CDR2 SYGVKD. The V end was cut by 2 bases, the J end by 3 bases, with 13 bases between. The CDR3 runs 15 residues. The CDR3 region has the DNA TGTGCCATCAGTGAGCCCGGGGGGGCATACTATGGCTACACCTTC. Protein product: CAISEPGGAYYGYTF.

This sequence joins TRBV11-3 and TRBJ2-1; 11 nucleotides align to TRBD2. J was trimmed by 9 bases and V by 5 bases; bases with no gene match: 12. Germline CDR1 SGHNT, CDR2 YENEEA. This CDR3 has 16 residues. The CDR3 spells CASSPRLAGSLGEQFF. Written as DNA, the CDR3 is TGTGCCAGCAGCCCCAGACTAGCGGGGTCCCTGGGTGAGCAGTTCTTC.

V usage is TRBV11-3 and J usage is TRBJ2-5; D may be TRBD2 (6 bases). Trimming cost V 5 bases and J 3 bases, with 10 bases left between them. The CDR3 spans 13 residues. Germline assignment: CDR1 SGHNT and CDR2 YENEEA. The CDR3 region has the DNA TGTGCCAGCAGCCGCGGAGGGGAAGAGACCCAGTACTTC. Encoded protein: CASSRGGEETQYF.

This chain joins TRBV25-1 and TRBJ2-7; 9 nucleotides align to TRBD1. Germline V gene sequence: CDR1 MGHDK, CDR2 SYGVNS. The CDR3 sequence is 16 residues long. The V and J ends lost 2 bases and 4 bases, in that order; junction bases with no gene match: 9. The CDR3 region is CASSESPWTGVYEQYF. CDR3 DNA sequence: TGTGCCAGCAGTGAAAGTCCGTGGACAGGGGTTTACGAGCAGTACTTC.